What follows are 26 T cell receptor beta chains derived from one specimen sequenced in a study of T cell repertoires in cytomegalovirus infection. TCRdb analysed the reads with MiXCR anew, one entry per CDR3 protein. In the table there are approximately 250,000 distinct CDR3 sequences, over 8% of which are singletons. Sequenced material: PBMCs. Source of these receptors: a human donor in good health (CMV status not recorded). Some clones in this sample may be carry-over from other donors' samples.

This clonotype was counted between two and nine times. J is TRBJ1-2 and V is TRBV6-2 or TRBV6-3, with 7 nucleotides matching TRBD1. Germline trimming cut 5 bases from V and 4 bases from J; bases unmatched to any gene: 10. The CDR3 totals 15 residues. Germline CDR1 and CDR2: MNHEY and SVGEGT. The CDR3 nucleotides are TGTGCCAGCAGTCCCTGGACAGGTGGAGGCTATGGCTACACCTTC. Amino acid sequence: CASSPWTGGGYGYTF.

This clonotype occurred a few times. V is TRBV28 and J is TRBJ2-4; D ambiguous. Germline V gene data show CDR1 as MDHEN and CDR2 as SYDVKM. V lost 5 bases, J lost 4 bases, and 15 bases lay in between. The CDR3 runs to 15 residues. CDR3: CASSPRMVLKNIQYF. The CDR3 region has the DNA TGTGCCAGCAGTCCCCGGATGGTTCTAAAAAACATTCAGTACTTC.

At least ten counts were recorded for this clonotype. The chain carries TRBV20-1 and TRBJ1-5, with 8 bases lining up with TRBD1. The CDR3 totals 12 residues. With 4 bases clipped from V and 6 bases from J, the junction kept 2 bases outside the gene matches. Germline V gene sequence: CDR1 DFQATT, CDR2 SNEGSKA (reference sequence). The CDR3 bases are TGCAGTGCTATGACAGGGGTTCAGCCCCAGCATTTT. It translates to CSAMTGVQPQHF.

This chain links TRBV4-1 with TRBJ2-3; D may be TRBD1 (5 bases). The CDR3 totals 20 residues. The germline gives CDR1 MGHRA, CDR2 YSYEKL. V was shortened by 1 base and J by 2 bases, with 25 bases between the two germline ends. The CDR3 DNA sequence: TGCGCCAGCAGCCAAGTAGGTGACAGACTCGCGCTGACCATCACAGATACGCAGTATTTT. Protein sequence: CASSQVGDRLALTITDTQYF.

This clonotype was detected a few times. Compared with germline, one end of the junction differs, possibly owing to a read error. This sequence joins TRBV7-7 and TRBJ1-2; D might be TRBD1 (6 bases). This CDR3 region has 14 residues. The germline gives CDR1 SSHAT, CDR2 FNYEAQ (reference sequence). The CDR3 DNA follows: TGTGCTAGCAGCTTAGGGAGGACAGACTATGGCTACACCTTC. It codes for CASSLGRTDYGYTF.

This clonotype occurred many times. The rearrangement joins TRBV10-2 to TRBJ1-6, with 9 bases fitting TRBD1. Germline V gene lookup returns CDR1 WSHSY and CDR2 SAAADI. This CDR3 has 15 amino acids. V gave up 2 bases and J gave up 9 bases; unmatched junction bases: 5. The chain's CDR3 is CASSERDREPSPLHF. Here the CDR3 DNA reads TGCGCCAGCAGTGAGAGGGACAGGGAGCCTTCACCCCTCCACTTT.

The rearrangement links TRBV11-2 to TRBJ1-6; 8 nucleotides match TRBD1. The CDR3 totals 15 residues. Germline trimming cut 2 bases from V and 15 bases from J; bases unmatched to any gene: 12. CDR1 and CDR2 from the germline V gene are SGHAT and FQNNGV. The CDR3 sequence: CASSLPGGGLEVLHF. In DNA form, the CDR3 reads TGTGCCAGCAGCTTACCAGGGGGCGGCCTCGAGGTCCTCCACTTT.

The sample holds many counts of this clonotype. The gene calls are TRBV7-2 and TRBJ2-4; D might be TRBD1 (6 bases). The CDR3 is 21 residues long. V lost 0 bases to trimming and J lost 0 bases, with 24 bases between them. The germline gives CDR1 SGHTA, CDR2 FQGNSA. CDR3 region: CASSLALGSGERWLAKNIQYF. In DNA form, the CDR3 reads TGTGCCAGCAGCTTAGCGCTCGGGTCAGGGGAGAGATGGCTAGCCAAAAACATTCAGTACTTC.

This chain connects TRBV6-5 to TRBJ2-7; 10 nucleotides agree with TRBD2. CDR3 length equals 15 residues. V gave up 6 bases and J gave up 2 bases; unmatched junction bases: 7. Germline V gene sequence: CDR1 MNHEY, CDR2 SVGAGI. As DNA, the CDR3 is TGTGCCAGCAGCCAGTCCCTAGCGGGGGCCTACGAGCAGTACTTC. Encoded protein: CASSQSLAGAYEQYF.

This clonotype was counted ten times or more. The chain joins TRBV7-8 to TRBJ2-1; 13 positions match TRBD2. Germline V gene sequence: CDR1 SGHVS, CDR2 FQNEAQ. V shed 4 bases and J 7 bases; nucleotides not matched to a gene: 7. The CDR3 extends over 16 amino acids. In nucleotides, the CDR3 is TGTGCCAGCAGCTACCGACTAGCGGGGGGCGGGAATGAGCAGTTCTTC. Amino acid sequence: CASSYRLAGGGNEQFF.

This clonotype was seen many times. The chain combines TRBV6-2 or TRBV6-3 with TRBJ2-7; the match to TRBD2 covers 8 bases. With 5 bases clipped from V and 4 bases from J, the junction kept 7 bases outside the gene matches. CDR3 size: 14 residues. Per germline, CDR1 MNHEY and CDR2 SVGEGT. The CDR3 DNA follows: TGTGCCAGCAGTCCACTAGCGGTAGCTTACGAGCAGTACTTC. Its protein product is CASSPLAVAYEQYF.

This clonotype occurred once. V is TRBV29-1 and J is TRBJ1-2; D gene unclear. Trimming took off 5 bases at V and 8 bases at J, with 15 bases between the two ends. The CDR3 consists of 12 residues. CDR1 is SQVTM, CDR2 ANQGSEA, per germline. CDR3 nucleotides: TGCAGCGTTAGAACAGCCTCTCCAGGCTACACCTTC. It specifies CSVRTASPGYTF.

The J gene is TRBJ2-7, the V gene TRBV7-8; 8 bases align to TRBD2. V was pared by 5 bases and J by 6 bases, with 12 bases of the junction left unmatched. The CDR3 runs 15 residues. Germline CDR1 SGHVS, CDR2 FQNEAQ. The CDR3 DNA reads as TGTGCCAGCAGCCCCCCTCGAGCGGGAGTTCTCGAGCAGTACTTC. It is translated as CASSPPRAGVLEQYF.

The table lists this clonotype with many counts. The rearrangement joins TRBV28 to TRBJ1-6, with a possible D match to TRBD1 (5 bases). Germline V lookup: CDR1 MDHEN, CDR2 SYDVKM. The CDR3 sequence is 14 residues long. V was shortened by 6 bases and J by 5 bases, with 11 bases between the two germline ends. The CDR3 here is CASRYGTHNSPLHF. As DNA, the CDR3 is TGTGCCAGCAGGTACGGGACCCATAATTCACCCCTCCACTTT.

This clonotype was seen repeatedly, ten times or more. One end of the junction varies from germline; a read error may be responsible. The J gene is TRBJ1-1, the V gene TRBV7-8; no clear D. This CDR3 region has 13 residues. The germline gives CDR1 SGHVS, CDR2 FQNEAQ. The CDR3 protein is CASSLGRETEAFF. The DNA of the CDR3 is TGTGCCAGCAGTTTAGGGAGAGAGACTGAAGCTTTCTTT.

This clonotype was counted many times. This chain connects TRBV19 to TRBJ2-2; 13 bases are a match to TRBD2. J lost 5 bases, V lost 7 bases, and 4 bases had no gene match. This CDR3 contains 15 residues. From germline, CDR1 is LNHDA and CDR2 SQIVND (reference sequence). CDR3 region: CASISGLAGTGELFF. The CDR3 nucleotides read TGTGCCAGTATATCGGGACTAGCGGGAACCGGGGAGCTGTTTTTT. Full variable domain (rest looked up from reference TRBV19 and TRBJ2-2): DGGITQSPKYLFRKEGQNVTLSCEQNLNHDAMYWYRQDPGQGLRLIYYSQIVNDFQKGDIAEGYSVSREKKESFPLTVTSAQKNPTAFYLCASISGLAGTGELFFGEGSRLTVL.

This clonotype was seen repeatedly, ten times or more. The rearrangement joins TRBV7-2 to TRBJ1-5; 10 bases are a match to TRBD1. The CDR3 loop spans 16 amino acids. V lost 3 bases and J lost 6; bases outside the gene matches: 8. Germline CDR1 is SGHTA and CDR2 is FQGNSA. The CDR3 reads CASSLKTGTGVQPQHF. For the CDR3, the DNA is TGTGCCAGCAGCTTGAAAACCGGGACAGGGGTTCAGCCCCAGCATTTT.

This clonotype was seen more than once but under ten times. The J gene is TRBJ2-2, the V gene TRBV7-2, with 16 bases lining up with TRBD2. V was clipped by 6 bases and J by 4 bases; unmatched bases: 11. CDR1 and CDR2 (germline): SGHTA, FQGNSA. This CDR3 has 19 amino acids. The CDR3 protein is CASRLLGLAGGPGTGELFF. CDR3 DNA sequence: TGTGCCAGCAGACTCTTGGGACTAGCGGGGGGGCCGGGCACCGGGGAGCTGTTTTTT.

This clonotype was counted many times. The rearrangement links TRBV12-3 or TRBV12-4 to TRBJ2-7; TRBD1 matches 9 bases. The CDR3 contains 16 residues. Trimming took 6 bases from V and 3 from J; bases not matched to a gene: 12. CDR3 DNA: TGTGCCAGCAGGGAATCGGGACAGGGCGGTGACTACGAGCAGTACTTC. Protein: CASRESGQGGDYEQYF.

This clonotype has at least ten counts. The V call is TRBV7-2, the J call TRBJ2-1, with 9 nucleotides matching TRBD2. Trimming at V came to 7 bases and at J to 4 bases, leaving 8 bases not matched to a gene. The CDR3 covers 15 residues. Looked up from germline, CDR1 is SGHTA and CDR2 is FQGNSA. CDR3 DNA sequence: TGTGCCAGCACCTCCCGGCTAGCGGGGTACAATGAGCAGTTCTTC. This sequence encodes CASTSRLAGYNEQFF.

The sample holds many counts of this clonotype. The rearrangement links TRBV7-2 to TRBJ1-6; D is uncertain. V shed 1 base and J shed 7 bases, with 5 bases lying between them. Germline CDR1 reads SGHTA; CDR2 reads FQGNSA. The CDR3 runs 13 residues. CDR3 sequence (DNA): TGTGCCAGCAGCTTAGAGACCAATTCACCCCTCCACTTT. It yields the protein CASSLETNSPLHF.

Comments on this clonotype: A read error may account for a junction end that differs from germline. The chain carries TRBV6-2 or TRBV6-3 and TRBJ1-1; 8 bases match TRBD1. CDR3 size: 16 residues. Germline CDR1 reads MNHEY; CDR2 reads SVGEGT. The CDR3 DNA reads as TGTGCCAGCAGTTCGGGAGTAAACAGGGGGAGGACTGAAGCTCTCTTT. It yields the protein CASSSGVNRGRTEALF.

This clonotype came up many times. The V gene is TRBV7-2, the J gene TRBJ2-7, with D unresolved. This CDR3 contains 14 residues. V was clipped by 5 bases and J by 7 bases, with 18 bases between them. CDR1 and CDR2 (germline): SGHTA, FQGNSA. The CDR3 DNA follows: TGTGCCAGCAGCACCCAAAAATCAATAGAAGAGCAGTACTTC. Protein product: CASSTQKSIEEQYF.

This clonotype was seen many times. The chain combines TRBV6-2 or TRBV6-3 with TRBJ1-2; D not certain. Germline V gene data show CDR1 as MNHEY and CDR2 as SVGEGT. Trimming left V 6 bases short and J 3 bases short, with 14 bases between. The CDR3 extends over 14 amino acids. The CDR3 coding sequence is TGTGCCAGCAGGAGCCTCCTGGGTTACTATGGCTACACCTTC. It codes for CASRSLLGYYGYTF.

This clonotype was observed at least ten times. The CDR3: CASSLSGGHGYEQYF. CDR3 in DNA: TGTGCCAGCAGCTTGTCGGGGGGCCATGGGTACGAGCAGTACTTC. This rearrangement joins TRBV11-2 to TRBJ2-7, with D tentatively TRBD2 (7 bases). The germline V gene has CDR1 SGHAT and CDR2 FQNNGV. The CDR3 contains 15 residues. Trimming stripped 3 bases from V and 4 bases from J, with 16 bases between. The full variable domain, in which reference TRBV11-2 and TRBJ2-7 provide the parts outside the CDR3, is EAGVAQSPRYKIIEKRQSVAFWCNPISGHATLYWYQQILGQGPKLLIQFQNNGVVDDSQLPKDRFSAERLKGVDSTLKIQPAKLEDSAVYLCASSLSGGHGYEQYFGPGTRLTVT.

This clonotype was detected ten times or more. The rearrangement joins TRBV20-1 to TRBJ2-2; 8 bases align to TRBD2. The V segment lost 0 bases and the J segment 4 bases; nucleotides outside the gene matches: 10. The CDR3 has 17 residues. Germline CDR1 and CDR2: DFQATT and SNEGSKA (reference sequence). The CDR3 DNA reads TGCAGTGCTAGAGATCAATGGAAACGGGGGGGCACCGGGGAGCTGTTTTTT. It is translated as CSARDQWKRGGTGELFF.